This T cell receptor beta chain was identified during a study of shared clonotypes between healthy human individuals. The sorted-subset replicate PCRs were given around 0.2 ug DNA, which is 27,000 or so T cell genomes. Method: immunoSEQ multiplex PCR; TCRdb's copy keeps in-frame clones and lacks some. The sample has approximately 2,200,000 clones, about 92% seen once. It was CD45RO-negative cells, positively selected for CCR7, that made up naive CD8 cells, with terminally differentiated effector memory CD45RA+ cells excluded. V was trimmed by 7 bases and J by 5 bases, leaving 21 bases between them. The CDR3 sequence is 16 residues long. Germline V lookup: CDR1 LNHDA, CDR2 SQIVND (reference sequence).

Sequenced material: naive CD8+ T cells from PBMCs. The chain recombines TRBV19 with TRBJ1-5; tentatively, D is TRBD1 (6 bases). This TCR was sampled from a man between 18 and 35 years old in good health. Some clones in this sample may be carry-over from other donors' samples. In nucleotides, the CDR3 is TGTGCCAGTACCCGGGGGCAGGACTATGGTTATCAGCCCCAGCATTTT. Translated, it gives CASTRGQDYGYQPQHF.